This TCR beta chain stems from a study of shared clonotypes between healthy human individuals. Clones were sequenced by immunoSEQ multiplex PCR, and TCRdb holds only the in-frame ones, with some missing. The repertoire has 2,500,000 or so clones, around 90% of them found once; the top ten carry approximately 0.39%. Trimming shortened V by 4 bases and J by 2 bases, and 15 bases separated the two germline ends. This CDR3 is built from 15 residues. Looked up from germline, CDR1 is SGHRS and CDR2 is YFSETQ. This TCR was sampled from a young man in good health. Some clones in this sample may be carry-over from other donors' samples. The sequencing sample was made of naive CD4+ T cells from PBMCs. The sample's subset: CD45RA+ positively selected. This chain connects TRBV5-1 to TRBJ1-1; possible D gene TRBD1, 6 bases. The CDR3 DNA is TGCGCCAGCAGCCCAAGGGGACAACACAACACTGAAGCTTTCTTT. Translating it yields CASSPRGQHNTEAFF.